The TCR beta chain under discussion was sequenced for a study of cytomegalovirus exposure and HLA in healthy donors (dated by TCRdb to 2016 to 2017). At the level of the whole study: According to an earlier analysis of 450 to 650 of the donors, 200 million or so T cells yielded 100 million or so unique TCR beta sequences and 276 Gb of sequence data. Roughly 300 gigabases of sequencing data and around 85 million unique TCR sequences made up an early release that covered several hundred HLA-typed donors. Of the roughly 410 genotyped donors, roughly 80% were placed in the genetic ancestry cluster associated with self-reported Caucasian donors. The study aimed to test whether cataloging public T cell receptors could reveal signatures of past pathogen exposure. The T cell repertoires of under 700 subjects were profiled by immunosequencing and related to cytomegalovirus serostatus. A separate validation cohort of about 110 different subjects was used in addition to the roughly 720-subject first cohort. To predict cytomegalovirus infection status, the study combined high-throughput TCR immunosequencing, statistical association of individual TCRs with disease status, and machine learning. To study patterns of TCR occurrence, a later analysis re-analyzed previously published TCR beta repertoires from 550 to 800 donors and added high-resolution HLA genotyping. Rather than using new phenotypic data, the later analysis identified candidate immune exposures from TCR beta sequences and from how often those sequences occurred across donors. An earlier analysis of approximately 500 of the donors applied high-throughput TCR beta sequencing to assess whether each TCR beta V gene segment acted as functional or pseudogenic. Alongside the repertoire data, information on donor age, sex, ethnicity and CMV serostatus was compiled. A later genetic analysis took genome-wide SNP genotypes for about 65% of the 666 donors and used that subset as a discovery cohort. All discovery cohort repertoires had been generated using a single sequencing platform. Class I and class II HLA loci were covered by the typing at four-digit resolution. Typing coverage differed by locus: A, B, C, DRB1 and DQB1 were typed in about 620-630 donors, DQA1 in 522, DPA1 in 606, and DPB1 in just under 490. Five DR-DQ haplotypes were treated as single units for association and clustering because of strong linkage in the cohort. Among a few hundred genotyped donors of the cohort, an average of around 240,000 unique TCR beta nucleotide sequences were sequenced per donor, around 20% of them non-productive.

In its sample, this clone was seen once. Its specific antigen is unknown. There are no base qualities to consult, and no much larger clone falls within one base. V loses 1 base of germline sequence and J loses 1 base, and the interval between the two ends is 4 bases. Counted from cysteine to phenylalanine, this CDR3 has 13 amino acids. This entry keeps only the CDR3 DNA: 39 bases, framed from base 1. The germline V gene gives CDR1 as MNHEY and CDR2 as SVGAGI. Libraries were constructed by the immunoSEQ multiplex PCR assay. A mixture of 60 forward primers for TCR Vbeta segments and 13 reverse primers for TCR Jbeta segments was used in the multiplex PCR. Amplification of the CDR3 region of rearranged TCR beta genes was performed with a multiplex PCR assay on genomic DNA. The amplified TCR beta libraries were sequenced on the Illumina HiSeq System as 87-base-pair reads. Under the source paper's analysis protocol: A later analysis counted tens of millions of unique TCR beta chains across the 666 repertoires, and roughly 9.9 million of these chains were shared by at least two donors. Raw reads were error-corrected and collapsed into unique sequences by a nearest-neighbor algorithm in which closely related sequences were merged to remove PCR and sequencing errors. V, D and J gene segments were assigned by aligning CDR3 sequences to IMGT reference sequences. For a sequence to be retained, a match of at least six nucleotides was required to both a V gene segment and a J gene segment. A rearrangement was called productive if the CDR3 had no stop codons and remained in frame with V and J, and every other rearrangement was called non-productive. Following IMGT convention, CDR3 was defined as the stretch from the second conserved V-encoded cysteine up to the conserved J-encoded phenylalanine. In an earlier analysis of some 550 of the donors, sequences lacking an unambiguous match to a single V gene segment were excluded. An earlier analysis of under 750 of the donors called V segments functional above 56.7% productive rearrangements and segregating when the between-donor standard deviation exceeded 5%. A statistical classification framework was built to diagnose cytomegalovirus status from the catalog of TCR beta chain sequences. V and J gene assignment, in a later analysis, came from comparing TCR nucleotide sequences with IMGT/GENE-DB human TR gene sequences. In a later analysis, CDR3 sequences and most-parsimonious VDJ recombination scenarios were assigned using the TCRdist pipeline. In a later analysis, every TCR beta chain was defined by the combination of its CDR3 amino acid sequence and its V-gene family, and reads without a unique V-gene family were dropped. A later analysis removed several hundred highly shared, low-generation-probability nucleotide sequences to deal with suspected cross-contamination and a sequencing artifact. In a later analysis, a clonal expansion index for each public chain was calculated from normalized within-repertoire ranks of inferred template counts. A later analysis computed generation probabilities with a VDJ recombination model fitted to out-of-frame rearrangements, and checked the results against IGoR. Hypergeometric tests were used in a later analysis to score TCR-TCR, TCR-HLA and TCR-CMV co-occurrence, with a repertoire-size bias correction applied to the TCR pairs. A later analysis estimated false discovery rates by permuting HLA or CMV assignments 20 times. In a later analysis, co-occurring TCRs were grouped using DBSCAN, with TCRdist sequence similarity added in when clustering inside HLA-allele-positive subsets. Repertoires with fewer than 30,000 or more than 120,000 public chains were left out of co-occurrence clustering, as were a handful of repertoires with anomalous nucleotide sharing. In its TCRdb copy, this immuneACCESS table keeps in-frame sequences only and misses some clones. Where compared with another copy, unresolved V genes explain less than half of these, and the others have no known cause. V, J and clone size reflect that table, while D and trimming were determined from the DNA. The sample table records about 98,000 clones; about four fifths of these occur just once. Of the sample, under 4% falls within the top ten clones.

Paper-wide results and their limitations: In an earlier analysis of more than 500 of the donors, most TCR beta V segments appeared in productive rearrangements about 90% or about 30% of the time, broadly matching IMGT annotations. The presence/absence analyses assumed that sequencing depth was roughly uniform across donors, and that assumption may not be true. A later analysis associated 16,951 TCR beta sequences with specific HLA alleles at a false discovery rate of 0.05. A later analysis found that HLA-associated TCR beta chains were more clonally expanded and had lower generation probabilities than equally common non-associated chains. A later analysis found that most CMV-associated TCR beta chains appeared HLA-restricted, with HLA associations seemingly driven largely by CMV exposure. Roughly 17 rarely observed V segments, including chromosome 9 orphons, were excluded from the earlier analysis of about 600 of the donors because counts were too low. Most TCR sequences were observed very rarely across donors, whereas some public TCRs were present in many individuals. Strong co-occurrence of HLA alleles, especially DR and DQ, made assigning TCR associations to individual alleles difficult. According to a later analysis, parvovirus B19, influenza, CMV and Epstein-Barr virus appeared linked to several top co-occurrence clusters. The study gave a list of 150 to 200 TCR beta chains associated with cytomegalovirus. Cytomegalovirus status was reported to be diagnosed by the classifier with high specificity and sensitivity in both the original and validation cohorts. According to a later genetic analysis, donors in an Asian-associated ancestry cluster had fewer N-insertions in productive TCRs than the roughly 660-donor mean. The 87-base-pair reads could not distinguish some IMGT-functional V segments, including TRBV6-2 and TRBV6-3, so those segments were excluded. A further reported finding was that TCR beta sequences accurately predicted the HLA-A and HLA-B alleles for most subjects in the first cohort. The authors suggested that the approach could potentially be extended to other disease states and immunological phenotypes. In a later analysis, the rate of TCR association differed among HLA loci, with DRB1 alleles having the most associated TCRs and HLA-C alleles having the fewest. Because some donors lacked HLA typing at each locus, the association tests relied only on the typed subset. In this cohort, only TCR beta chains were sequenced, and detectable features were limited by the absence of alpha or paired-chain data. A cluster of highly shared sequence variants was judged likely to represent a technical artifact of the sequencing pipeline. Three of the identified cytomegalovirus-associated TCR beta chains were confirmed in vitro to be specific for cytomegalovirus antigens. V-gene and J-gene trimming of TCR beta chains was associated with a missense DCLRE1C variant in a later genetic analysis, and the association was replicated in an independent cohort. The only immune exposure information available for the cohort was CMV serostatus. Correlated functional status among segregating V segments might reflect linkage disequilibrium, but an unknown experimental factor could not be ruled out.

The cohort comprised 670 or so healthy bone marrow donors. At the time of sampling, every cohort member was nominally healthy, though immune exposures that went unrecorded were likely present. The donor tested CMV seropositive and was one of the 289 seropositive cohort members. A peripheral blood sample was collected from each donor, and TCR beta sequencing was performed on peripheral blood mononuclear cells. Genomic DNA was extracted from the blood cell samples with the Qiagen DNeasy Blood Extraction Kit. The V and J segments used are TRBV6-5 and TRBJ1-1; no confident D gene assignment can be made. This clonotype was obtained from a female donor in good health and CMV-seropositive. Specimen: PBMCs. CDR3 reads: CASSYLENTEAFF. The sequence in DNA is TGTGCCAGCAGTTACTTAGAGAACACTGAAGCTTTCTTT.